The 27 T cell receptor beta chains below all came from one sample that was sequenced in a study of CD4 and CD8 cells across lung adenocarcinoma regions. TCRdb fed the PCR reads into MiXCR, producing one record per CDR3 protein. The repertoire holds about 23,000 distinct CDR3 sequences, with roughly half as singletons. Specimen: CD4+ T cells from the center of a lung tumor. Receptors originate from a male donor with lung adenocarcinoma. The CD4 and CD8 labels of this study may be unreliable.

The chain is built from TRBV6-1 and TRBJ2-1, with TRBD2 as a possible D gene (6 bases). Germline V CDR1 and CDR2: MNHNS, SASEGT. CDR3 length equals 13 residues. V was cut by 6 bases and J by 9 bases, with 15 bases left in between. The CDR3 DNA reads TGTGCCAGCAGCCCCCGGGAGCAGAGTGAGCAGTTCTTC. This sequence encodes CASSPREQSEQFF.

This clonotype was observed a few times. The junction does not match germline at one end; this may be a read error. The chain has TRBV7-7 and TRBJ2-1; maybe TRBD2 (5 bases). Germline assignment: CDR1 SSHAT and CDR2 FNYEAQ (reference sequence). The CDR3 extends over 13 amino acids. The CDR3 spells CASSSASGGEQFF. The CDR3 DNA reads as TGTGCTAGCAGCTCGGCCTCAGGAGGTGAGCAGTTCTTC.

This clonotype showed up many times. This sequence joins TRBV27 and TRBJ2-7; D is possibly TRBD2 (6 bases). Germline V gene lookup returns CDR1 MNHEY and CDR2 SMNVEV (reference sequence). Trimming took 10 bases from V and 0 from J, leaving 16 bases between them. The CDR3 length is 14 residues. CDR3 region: CATAGTHSSYEQYF. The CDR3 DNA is TGTGCCACCGCCGGGACTCACAGCTCCTACGAGCAGTACTTC.

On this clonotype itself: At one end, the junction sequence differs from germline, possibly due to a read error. The CDR3 here is CARRLQSGIPDTQFF. The CDR3 nucleotides are TGTGCCCGCAGACTCCAGTCTGGGATCCCAGATACGCAGTTTTTT. The genes are TRBV6-5 and TRBJ2-2; D gene unclear. Germline V gene sequence: CDR1 MNHEY, CDR2 SVGAGI. The CDR3 length is 15 residues.

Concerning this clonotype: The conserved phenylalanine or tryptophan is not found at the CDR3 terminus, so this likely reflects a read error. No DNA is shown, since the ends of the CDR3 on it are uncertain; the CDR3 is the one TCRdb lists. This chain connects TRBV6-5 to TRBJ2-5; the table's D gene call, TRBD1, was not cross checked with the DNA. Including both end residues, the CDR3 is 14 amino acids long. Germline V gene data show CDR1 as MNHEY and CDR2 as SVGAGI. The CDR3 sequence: CATSCTQGGGTQLS.

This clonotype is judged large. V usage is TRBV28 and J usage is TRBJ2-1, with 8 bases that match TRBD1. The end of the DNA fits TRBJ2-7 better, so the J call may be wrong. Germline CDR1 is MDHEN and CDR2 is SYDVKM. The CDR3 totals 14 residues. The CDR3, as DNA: TGTGCCAGCACCCTACAGGGGGATTCCTACGAGCAGTACTTC. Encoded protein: CASTLQGDSYEQYF.

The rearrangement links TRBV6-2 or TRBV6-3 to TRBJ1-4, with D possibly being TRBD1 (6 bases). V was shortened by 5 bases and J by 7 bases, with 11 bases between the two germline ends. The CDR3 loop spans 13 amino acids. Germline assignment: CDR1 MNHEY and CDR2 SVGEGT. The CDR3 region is CASSAGHGEKLFF. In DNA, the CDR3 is TGTGCCAGCAGTGCGGGACACGGTGAAAAACTGTTTTTT.

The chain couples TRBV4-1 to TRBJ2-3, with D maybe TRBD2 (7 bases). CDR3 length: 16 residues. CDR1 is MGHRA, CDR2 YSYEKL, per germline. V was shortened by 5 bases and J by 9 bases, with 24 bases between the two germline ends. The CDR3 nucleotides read TGCGCCAGCAGCGGCCTGGGGGGGGGCGTCAAAAACACGCAGTATTTT. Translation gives CASSGLGGGVKNTQYF.

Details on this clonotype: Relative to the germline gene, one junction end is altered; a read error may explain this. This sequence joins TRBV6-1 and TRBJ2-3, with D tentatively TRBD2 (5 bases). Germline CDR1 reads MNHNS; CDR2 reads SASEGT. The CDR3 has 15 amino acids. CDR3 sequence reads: CARGIEGRGADTQYF. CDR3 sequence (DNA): TGTGCCAGGGGGATTGAGGGCCGTGGCGCAGATACCCAGTATTTC.

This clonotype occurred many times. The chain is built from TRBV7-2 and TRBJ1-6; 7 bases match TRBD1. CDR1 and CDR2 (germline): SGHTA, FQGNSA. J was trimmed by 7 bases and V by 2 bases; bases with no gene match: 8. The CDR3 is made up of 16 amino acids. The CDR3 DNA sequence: TGTGCCAGCAGCTTACAGGGGGGTGTCGGAAATTCACCCCTCCACTTT. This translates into CASSLQGGVGNSPLHF.

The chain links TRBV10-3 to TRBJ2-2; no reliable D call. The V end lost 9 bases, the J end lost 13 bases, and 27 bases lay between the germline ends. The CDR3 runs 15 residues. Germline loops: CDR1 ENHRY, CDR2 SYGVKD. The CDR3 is CAMSLQSGSTDTLFF. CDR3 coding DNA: TGTGCCATGAGCCTCCAGTCCGGAAGCACCGATACGCTGTTTTTT.

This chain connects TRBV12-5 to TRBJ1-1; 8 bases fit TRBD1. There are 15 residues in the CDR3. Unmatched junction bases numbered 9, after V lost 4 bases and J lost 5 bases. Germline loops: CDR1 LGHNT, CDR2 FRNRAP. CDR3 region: CASGSTGQGRTEAFF. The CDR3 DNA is TGTGCTAGTGGTTCCACTGGACAGGGAAGGACTGAAGCTTTCTTT.

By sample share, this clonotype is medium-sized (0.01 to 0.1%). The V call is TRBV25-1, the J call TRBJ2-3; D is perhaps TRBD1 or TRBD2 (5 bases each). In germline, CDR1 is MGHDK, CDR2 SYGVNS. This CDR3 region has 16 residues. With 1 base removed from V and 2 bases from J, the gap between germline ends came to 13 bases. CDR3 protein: CASSELPGPHTDTQYF. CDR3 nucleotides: TGTGCCAGCAGTGAATTGCCGGGACCGCACACAGATACGCAGTATTTT.

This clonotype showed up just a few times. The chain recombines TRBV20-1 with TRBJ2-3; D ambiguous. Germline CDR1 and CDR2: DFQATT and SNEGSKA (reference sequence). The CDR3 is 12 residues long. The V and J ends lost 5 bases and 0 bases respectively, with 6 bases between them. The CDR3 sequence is CSAPSSTDTQYF. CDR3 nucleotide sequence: TGCAGTGCTCCAAGCAGCACAGATACGCAGTATTTT.

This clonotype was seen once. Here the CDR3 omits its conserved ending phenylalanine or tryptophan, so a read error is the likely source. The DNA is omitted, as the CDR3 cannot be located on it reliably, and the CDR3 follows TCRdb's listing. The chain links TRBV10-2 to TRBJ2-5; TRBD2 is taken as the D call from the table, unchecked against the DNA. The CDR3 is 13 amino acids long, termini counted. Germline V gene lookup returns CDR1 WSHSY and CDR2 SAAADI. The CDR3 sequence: CASSETPPPEQSN.

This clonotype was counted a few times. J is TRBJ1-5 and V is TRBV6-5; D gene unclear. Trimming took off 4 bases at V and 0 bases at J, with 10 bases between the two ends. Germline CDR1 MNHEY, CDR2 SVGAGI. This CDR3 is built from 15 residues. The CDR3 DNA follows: TGTGCCAGCAGTTGGACCGCAGATAGCAATCAGCCCCAGCATTTT. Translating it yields CASSWTADSNQPQHF.

The CDR3 DNA sequence: TGTGCCACCAGCGGCGGGACTAGCCATGAAGAGCAGTTCTTC. Its protein product is CATSGGTSHEEQFF. This sequence joins TRBV15 and TRBJ2-1; 9 nucleotides align to TRBD2. V shed 5 bases, J shed 10 bases, and the junction held 9 bases outside the gene matches. CDR1 LNHNV and CDR2 YYDKDF come from the germline V gene (reference sequence). The CDR3 runs 14 residues.

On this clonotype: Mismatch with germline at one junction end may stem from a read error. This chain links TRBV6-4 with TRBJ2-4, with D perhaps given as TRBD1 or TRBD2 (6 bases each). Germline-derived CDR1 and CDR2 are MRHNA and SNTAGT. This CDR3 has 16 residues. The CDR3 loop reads CASSPRGMGAKNIQYF. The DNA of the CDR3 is TGTGCCAGCAGTCCCCGGGGGATGGGGGCAAAAAATATTCAGTATTTC.

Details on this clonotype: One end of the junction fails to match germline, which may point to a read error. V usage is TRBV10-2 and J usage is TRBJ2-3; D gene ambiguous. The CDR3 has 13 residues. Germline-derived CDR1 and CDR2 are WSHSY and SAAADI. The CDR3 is CATSETAKNIQYF. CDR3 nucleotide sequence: TGCGCCACCAGTGAGACCGCCAAAAACATTCAGTATTTC.

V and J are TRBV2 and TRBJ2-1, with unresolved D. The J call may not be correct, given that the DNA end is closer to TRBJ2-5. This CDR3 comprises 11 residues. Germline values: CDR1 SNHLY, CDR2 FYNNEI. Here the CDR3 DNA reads TGTGCCACACAAGCTTCAGAGACCCAGTACTTC. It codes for CATQASETQYF.

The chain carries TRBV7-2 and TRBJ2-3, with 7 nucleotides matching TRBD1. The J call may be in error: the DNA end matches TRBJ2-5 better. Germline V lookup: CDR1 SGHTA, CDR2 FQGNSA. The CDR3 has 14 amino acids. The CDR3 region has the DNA TGTGCCAGCAGCAGTCGACAGGGTGTAGACATCCAGTACTTC. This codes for CASSSRQGVDIQYF.

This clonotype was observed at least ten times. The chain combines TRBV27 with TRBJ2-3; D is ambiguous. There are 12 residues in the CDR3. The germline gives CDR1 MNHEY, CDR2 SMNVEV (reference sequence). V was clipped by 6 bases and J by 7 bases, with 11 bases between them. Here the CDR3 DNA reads TGTGCCAGCAGGGCCTATGGGCATACGCAGTATTTT. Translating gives CASRAYGHTQYF.

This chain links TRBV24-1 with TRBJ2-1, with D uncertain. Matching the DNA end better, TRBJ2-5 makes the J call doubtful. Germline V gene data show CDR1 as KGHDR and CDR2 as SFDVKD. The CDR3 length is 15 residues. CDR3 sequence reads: CATSDPTYSQETQYF. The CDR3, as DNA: TGTGCCACCAGTGATCCCACATATTCTCAAGAGACCCAGTACTTC.

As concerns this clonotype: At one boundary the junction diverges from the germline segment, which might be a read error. The CDR3 reads CAGGLGGSDEKTQYF. The CDR3 DNA reads as TGTGCCGGGGGTTTAGGGGGCAGTGACGAAAAGACGCAGTATTTC. This rearrangement joins TRBV27 to TRBJ2-3, with 7 bases lining up with TRBD1. Germline assignment: CDR1 MNHEY and CDR2 SMNVEV (reference sequence). The CDR3 contains 15 residues.

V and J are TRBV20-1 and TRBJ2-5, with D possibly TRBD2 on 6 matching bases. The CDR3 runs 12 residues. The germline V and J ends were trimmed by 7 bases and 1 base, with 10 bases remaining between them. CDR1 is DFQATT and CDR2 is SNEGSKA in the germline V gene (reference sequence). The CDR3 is CSVRRAQETQYF. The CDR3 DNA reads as TGCAGTGTTAGGAGGGCCCAAGAGACCCAGTACTTC.

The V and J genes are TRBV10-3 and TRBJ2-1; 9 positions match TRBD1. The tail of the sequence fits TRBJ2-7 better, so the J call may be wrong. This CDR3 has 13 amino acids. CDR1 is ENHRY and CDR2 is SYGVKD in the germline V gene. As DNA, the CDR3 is TGTGCCATCAGCCGACAGGGGGGATCCGAGCAGTACTTC. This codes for CAISRQGGSEQYF.

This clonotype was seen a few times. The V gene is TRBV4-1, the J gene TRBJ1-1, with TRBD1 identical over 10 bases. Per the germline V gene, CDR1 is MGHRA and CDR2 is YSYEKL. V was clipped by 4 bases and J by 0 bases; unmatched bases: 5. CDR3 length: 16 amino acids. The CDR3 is CASSPGQGTLNTEAFF. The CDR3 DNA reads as TGCGCCAGCAGCCCGGGACAGGGGACTCTGAACACTGAAGCTTTCTTT.